These T cell receptor beta chains were read from a single sample in a study of T cell repertoires in cytomegalovirus infection. Their antigens are not known. TCRdb reanalysed the reads using MiXCR and keeps one entry per CDR3 protein. Of over 120,000 distinct CDR3 sequences listed, 32% are singletons. The sequenced sample was CD8+ T cells from cultured PBMCs, obtained from culture after CMV antigen stimulation. The receptor set was obtained from a human donor in good health (CMV status not recorded). Some clones in this sample may be carry-over from other donors' samples. The CDR3 runs from the conserved cysteine through the conserved F or W. A D gene is named only where the DNA matches it firmly. Size tells how often a clone was seen (once, few, many) or the class of an expanded clone, and some rows leave it out.

size	D	J	V	CDR3	DNA
many	.	TRBJ1-1	TRBV6-1	CASTPGGGSMNTEAFF	TGTGCCAGCACCCCCGGGGGGGGCAGTATGAACACTGAAGCTTTCTTT
many	TRBD1	TRBJ2-5	TRBV18	CASSFIGQGRPNQETQYF	TGTGCCAGCTCATTTATAGGACAGGGGCGTCCCAACCAAGAGACCCAGTACTTC
.	TRBD2	TRBJ2-1	TRBV2	CASSFPQPGTSHNEQFF	TGTGCCAGCAGTTTCCCCCAACCCGGGACTAGCCACAATGAGCAGTTCTTC
few	.	TRBJ2-7	TRBV6-6	CATQLGISYEQYF	TGTGCCACCCAATTGGGGATATCCTACGAGCAGTACTTC
.	.	TRBJ2-6	TRBV3-1	CASSTTPSGANVLTF	TGTGCCAGCAGCACTACTCCTTCTGGGGCCAACGTCCTGACTTTC
many	.	TRBJ2-7	TRBV7-2	CASSSSGLGATYEQYF	TGTGCCAGCAGCTCCAGCGGGTTAGGGGCTACCTACGAGCAGTACTTC
.	.	TRBJ1-3	TRBV14	CASSQTASPSGNTIYF	TGTGCCAGCAGCCAAACAGCAAGCCCCTCTGGAAACACCATATATTTT
once	.	TRBJ2-1	TRBV5-3	CASSLAQSLNEQFF	TGTGCCAGCAGCTTGGCACAGTCACTCAATGAGCAGTTCTTC
many	TRBD1	TRBJ2-3	TRBV7-6	CASSSQGASTDTQYF	TGTGCCAGCAGCTCACAGGGGGCGAGCACAGATACGCAGTATTTT
.	.	TRBJ1-2	TRBV7-3	CASSLAANYGYTF	TGTGCCAGCAGCCTGGCCGCAAACTATGGCTACACCTTC
few	.	TRBJ2-7	TRBV7-9	CASSPELVYEQYF	TGTGCCAGCAGTCCGGAACTTGTCTACGAGCAGTACTTC
.	TRBD2	TRBJ2-7	TRBV6-5	CASSYRAGGLSYEQYF	TGTGCCAGCAGTTACCGGGCGGGGGGGCTATCCTACGAGCAGTACTTC
many	TRBD1	TRBJ2-1	TRBV7-9	CASSPRTGSSYNEQFF	TGTGCCAGCAGCCCCCGGACAGGGAGCTCCTACAATGAGCAGTTCTTC
few	TRBD2	TRBJ2-5	TRBV11-2	CASSLLGGGPQETQYF	TGTGCCAGCAGCCTGCTCGGCGGGGGGCCCCAAGAGACCCAGTACTTC
.	.	TRBJ2-7	TRBV6-6	CASTAGEQYF	TGTGCCAGCACGGCAGGGGAGCAGTACTTC
few	.	TRBJ2-1	TRBV4-1	CASSQVGQDNEQFF	TGCGCCAGCAGCCAAGTAGGTCAGGACAATGAGCAGTTCTTC
.	TRBD2	TRBJ2-2	TRBV27	CASNLAGGFTGELFF	TGTGCCAGCAACCTAGCGGGGGGGTTCACCGGGGAGCTGTTTTTT
.	.	TRBJ2-1	TRBV7-3	CASSLSGNNEQFF	TGTGCCAGCAGCTTGTCGGGAAACAATGAGCAGTTCTTC
medium-sized	TRBD2	TRBJ2-3	TRBV11-2	CASSSMAGEGTQYF	TGTGCCAGCAGCTCCATGGCGGGGGAGGGTACGCAGTATTTT
many	.	TRBJ2-7	TRBV7-6	CASSTDSYEQYF	TGTGCCAGCAGCACCGACAGCTACGAGCAGTACTTC
.	TRBD2	TRBJ2-1	TRBV7-6	CASSLGGGVNSEQFF	TGTGCCAGCAGCTTAGGGGGGGGGGTAAACTCTGAGCAGTTCTTC
many	TRBD1	TRBJ2-7	TRBV10-3	CAISESVSAGGLYEQYF	TGTGCCATCAGTGAGTCAGTTTCGGCAGGGGGTCTCTACGAGCAGTACTTC
few	.	TRBJ2-2	TRBV11-1	CASSLTPYRELFF	TGTGCCAGCAGCTTGACTCCATACCGGGAGCTGTTTTTT
.	TRBD2	TRBJ2-1	TRBV12-3/TRBV12-4	CASSLYGTSGGRHEQFF	TGTGCCAGCAGTTTATATGGGACTAGCGGGGGGAGACATGAGCAGTTCTTC
many	TRBD2	TRBJ2-7	TRBV7-9	CASSLSGAYEQYF	TGTGCCAGCAGTTTAAGCGGGGCCTACGAGCAGTACTTC
.	.	TRBJ2-3	TRBV9	CASSAGDGGTDTQYF	TGTGCCAGCAGCGCCGGGGACGGAGGTACAGATACGCAGTATTTT
many	TRBD1	TRBJ1-2	TRBV7-8	CASSLGTGRYGYTF	TGTGCCAGCAGCTTGGGGACAGGACGATATGGCTACACCTTC
few	.	TRBJ2-3	TRBV4-1	CASSQYGDSADTQYF	TGCGCCAGCAGCCAATATGGGGATTCGGCAGATACGCAGTATTTT
many	.	TRBJ2-1	TRBV7-2	CASSLVASHNEQFF	TGTGCCAGCAGCTTAGTTGCCTCGCACAATGAGCAGTTCTTC
few	.	TRBJ1-2	TRBV28	CASTEGQVYGYTF	TGTGCCAGCACGGAGGGGCAGGTCTATGGCTACACCTTC
.	TRBD2	TRBJ2-3	TRBV20-1	CSARGIAGWTDTQYF	TGCAGTGCTAGAGGAATAGCGGGGTGGACAGATACGCAGTATTTT
few	TRBD2	TRBJ2-7	TRBV27	CASSFSGAQYEQYF	TGTGCCAGCAGTTTTAGCGGGGCCCAATACGAGCAGTACTTC
.	.	TRBJ1-1	TRBV7-9	CASSIPEGEKTEAFF	TGTGCCAGCAGCATCCCGGAGGGGGAGAAAACTGAAGCTTTCTTT
many	.	TRBJ2-1	TRBV4-1	CASSQDQEGYSYNEQFF	TGCGCCAGCAGCCAAGATCAGGAGGGCTACTCCTACAATGAGCAGTTCTTC
few	.	TRBJ2-2	TRBV3-1	CASSQEDGTANTGELFF	TGTGCCAGCAGCCAAGAAGATGGGACCGCGAACACCGGGGAGCTGTTTTTT
few	.	TRBJ1-1	TRBV7-9	CASNKGSEAFF	TGTGCCAGCAATAAGGGTTCTGAAGCTTTCTTT
few	.	TRBJ2-3	TRBV7-8	CASSRGRPDTQYF	TGTGCCAGCAGCAGAGGGAGGCCAGATACGCAGTATTTT
.	.	TRBJ2-5	TRBV7-6	CASTPPVAQETQYF	TGTGCCAGCACCCCCCCCGTCGCTCAAGAGACCCAGTACTTC
.	.	TRBJ2-3	TRBV6-6	CASSYGQGRNF	TGTGCCAGCAGTTACGGGCAGGGACGTAATTTT
.	.	TRBJ2-1	TRBV3-1	CASSHGTPPGNEQFF	TGTGCCAGCAGCCATGGGACTCCCCCTGGGAATGAGCAGTTCTTC
.	TRBD1	TRBJ1-1	TRBV5-6	CASSPQGGGITEAFF	TGTGCCAGCAGCCCTCAGGGGGGAGGAATCACTGAAGCTTTCTTT
.	.	TRBJ2-5	TRBV14	CASSLTPGHRQETQYF	TGTGCCAGCAGCCTCACACCGGGACACCGCCAAGAGACCCAGTACTTC
.	TRBD2	TRBJ2-7	TRBV6-5	CASSYSSGGNEQYF	TGTGCCAGCAGTTACTCTAGCGGGGGGAACGAGCAGTACTTC
.	TRBD2	TRBJ2-7	TRBV3-1	CASSQDLTGGTYEQYF	TGTGCCAGCAGCCAAGATTTGACGGGGGGGACCTACGAGCAGTACTTC
once	TRBD1	TRBJ2-5	TRBV7-9	CASRPGQGEYQETQYF	TGTGCCAGCAGGCCAGGACAGGGCGAGTACCAAGAGACCCAGTACTTC
.	TRBD2	TRBJ2-2	TRBV9	CASSVLAGDTGELFF	TGTGCCAGCAGCGTACTAGCGGGGGACACCGGGGAGCTGTTTTTT
.	TRBD1	TRBJ1-6	TRBV30	CAWSGDRYSPLHF	TGTGCCTGGAGTGGGGACAGGTATTCACCCCTCCACTTT
.	TRBD1	TRBJ1-4	TRBV12-3/TRBV12-4	CASSSPGTGDWTNEKLFF	TGTGCCAGCAGTAGTCCCGGGACAGGGGACTGGACTAATGAAAAACTGTTTTTT
many	.	TRBJ2-2	TRBV6-1	CASSPWGTGELFF	TGTGCCAGCAGTCCCTGGGGCACCGGGGAGCTGTTTTTT
few	.	TRBJ2-1	TRBV4-2	CASSQTDRGFYNEQFF	TGTGCCAGCAGCCAAACCGATCGCGGGTTCTACAATGAGCAGTTCTTC
many	.	TRBJ1-1	TRBV7-9	CAGVWMNTEAFF	TGTGCGGGGGTGTGGATGAACACTGAAGCTTTCTTT
.	.	TRBJ2-3	TRBV12-3/TRBV12-4	CASSPAGDTQYF	TGTGCCAGCAGTCCAGCCGGGGATACGCAGTATTTT
.	.	TRBJ1-1	TRBV6-1	CASSEPGLTNTEAFF	TGTGCCAGCAGTGAGCCGGGACTAACGAACACTGAAGCTTTCTTT